This TCR beta chain derives from a study of control samples from healthy donors and cancer patients. Sequencing was performed with immunoSEQ multiplex PCR; in TCRdb, only in-frame clones are kept and a portion is missing. Altogether 95,000 to 100,000 clones are present, roughly 91% being singletons, with the ten largest covering 7.8%. CDR3 length: 17 amino acids. V lost 4 bases, J lost 4 bases, and 7 bases stayed unmatched. Germline V gene data show CDR1 as LGHNA and CDR2 as YNFKEQ. This receptor was obtained from a man aged 25-40 years in good health. The chain has TRBV4-2 and TRBJ2-1; 13 nucleotides align to TRBD2. The specimen was blood. In DNA form, the CDR3 reads TGTGCCAGCAGCCCAAGGACTAGCGGGAGCTCATACAATGAGCAGTTCTTC. It is translated as CASSPRTSGSSYNEQFF.